A single sample gave rise to the 9 T cell receptor beta chains below, sequenced in a study of blood T cells in healthy people across ages. It was with a sample-barcoded 5' primer and a J-beta primer mix that a second PCR of roughly 6 to 12 cycles was run. TCRdb recomputed calls from the 5' RACE reads with MiXCR, one row per CDR3 protein. The sample has some 1,800,000 distinct CDR3 sequences; about 39% are singletons. What was sequenced was blood. These receptors came from a human donor in good health.

In DNA form, the CDR3 reads TGTGCCAGCAGCCGTAGCGGGGGGTACTACAATGAGCAGTTCTTC. It specifies CASSRSGGYYNEQFF. This chain uses TRBV11-2 with TRBJ2-1, with TRBD2 identical over 10 bases. Germline CDR1 and CDR2: SGHAT and FQNNGV. The CDR3 is 15 residues long. The ends lost 5 bases at V and 3 bases at J; junction bases unmatched: 4.

This clonotype was counted only a few times. Here the CDR3 DNA reads TGCGCCAGCAGCCTAATCCCGGTCGCAGATACGCAGTATTTT. The encoded protein is CASSLIPVADTQYF. The chain has TRBV5-1 and TRBJ2-3; no firm D call. The V gene's germline CDR1 is SGHRS and CDR2 YFSETQ. V lost 4 bases to trimming and J lost 4 bases, with 13 bases between them. The CDR3 is made up of 14 amino acids.

This clonotype was counted between two and nine times. The chain is built from TRBV5-1 and TRBJ2-3; tentative D call: TRBD2 (5 bases). This CDR3 is built from 14 residues. The V gene lost 2 bases and the J gene lost 0 bases, with 7 bases spanning the gap. Germline CDR1 is SGHRS and CDR2 is YFSETQ. The CDR3 sequence is CASSFWTSTDTQYF. CDR3 coding DNA: TGCGCCAGCAGCTTTTGGACTAGCACAGATACGCAGTATTTT.

The chain combines TRBV20-1 with TRBJ2-3; D is undetermined. The V gene's germline CDR1 is DFQATT and CDR2 SNEGSKA (reference sequence). V lost 5 bases and J lost 4, with 10 bases in between. This CDR3 spans 12 amino acids. The CDR3 DNA follows: TGCAGTGCTCCCGACCCCTCAGATACGCAGTATTTT. Protein product: CSAPDPSDTQYF.

Worth noting for this clonotype: An end of the junction does not agree with germline; a read error may underlie this. This chain joins TRBV29-1 and TRBJ1-4; D possibly corresponds to TRBD1 (6 bases). This CDR3 has 12 amino acids. Per the germline V gene, CDR1 is SQVTM and CDR2 is ANQGSEA. The chain's CDR3 is CSAKTGDEKRFF. In nucleotides, the CDR3 is TGCAGCGCTAAGACAGGAGATGAAAAACGGTTTTTT.

The chain links TRBV12-3 or TRBV12-4 to TRBJ1-6; tentatively, D is TRBD1 (5 bases). The V gene lost 6 bases and the J gene lost 9 bases, with 9 bases spanning the gap. CDR3 length: 12 amino acids. The CDR3: CASSRGISPLHF. The CDR3 region has the DNA TGTGCCAGCAGCCGGGGGATTTCACCCCTCCACTTT.

This chain connects TRBV29-1 to TRBJ2-3, with 7 nucleotides matching TRBD1. Trimming took 3 bases from V and 2 from J; bases not matched to a gene: 11. Germline V lookup: CDR1 SQVTM, CDR2 ANQGSEA. The CDR3 runs 16 residues. CDR3 loop: CSVDGVGTDFTDTQYF. In nucleotides, the CDR3 is TGCAGCGTTGACGGAGTTGGGACAGACTTCACAGATACGCAGTATTTT.

This clonotype was seen a single time. The rearrangement uses TRBV5-1 and TRBJ2-2; D remains unclear. Germline-derived CDR1 and CDR2 are SGHRS and YFSETQ. V lost 6 bases to trimming and J lost 3 bases, with 12 bases between them. CDR3 length equals 14 residues. The CDR3 bases are TGCGCCAGCATGCGTAGCATGGACACCGGGGAGCTGTTTTTT. Its translation: CASMRSMDTGELFF. The whole variable domain, filled in from reference TRBV5-1 and TRBJ2-2, reads KAGVTQTPRYLIKTRGQQVTLSCSPISGHRSVSWYQQTPGQGLQFLFEYFSETQRNKGNFPGRFSGRQFSNSRSEMNVSTLELGDSALYLCASMRSMDTGELFFGEGSRLTVL.

This chain links TRBV4-3 with TRBJ1-2, with D possibly being TRBD1 (5 bases). The CDR3 loop spans 14 amino acids. Germline V CDR1 and CDR2: LGHNA, YSLEER. V was trimmed by 2 bases and J by 4 bases, leaving 11 bases between them. The CDR3 DNA reads as TGCGCCAGCAGCCAACAGGGATTGGGCTATGGCTACACCTTC. It is translated as CASSQQGLGYGYTF.